These 20 T cell receptor beta chains were all obtained from the same sample, sequenced in a study of neurological immune-mediated disorders. TCRdb re-derived calls from the 5' RACE reads in MiXCR, one entry per CDR3 protein. The sample includes about 71,000 distinct CDR3 sequences, 10% to 13% seen only once; the top ten take approximately 9.6%. Time point given: longitudinal time-point 1 (baseline). The sample taken for sequencing was PBMCs. The receptors come from a man aged 25 to 45 in good health.

This clonotype was found many times. Here the CDR3 reads CASSSPQRGDTQYF. The DNA for the CDR3 is TGTGCCAGCAGTTCCCCACAGCGGGGCGATACGCAGTATTTT. The chain joins TRBV28 to TRBJ2-3, with 7 bases aligning to TRBD2. Germline V CDR1 and CDR2: MDHEN, SYDVKM. V dropped 4 bases and J dropped 6; count of bases not matched to a gene: 7. This CDR3 region has 14 residues.

There are many counts of this clonotype. The CDR3 here is CSARDWTGIDGYTF. The CDR3, as DNA: TGCAGTGCTAGGGACTGGACAGGGATAGATGGCTACACCTTC. The J gene is TRBJ1-2, the V gene TRBV20-1; 8 bases match TRBD1. From germline, CDR1 is DFQATT and CDR2 SNEGSKA (reference sequence). The V gene end was trimmed by 3 bases and the J gene end by 6 bases; junction bases not matched to a gene: 9. This CDR3 comprises 14 residues.

This clonotype has at least ten counts. The rearrangement joins TRBV20-1 to TRBJ2-7; 8 positions match TRBD2. This CDR3 is built from 15 residues. Per the germline V gene, CDR1 is DFQATT and CDR2 is SNEGSKA (reference sequence). Germline trimming cut 0 bases from V and 6 bases from J; bases unmatched to any gene: 10. The DNA for the CDR3 is TGCAGTGCTAGAGATGAGGGACTAGACATCCCCGAGCAGTACTTC. Its translation is CSARDEGLDIPEQYF.

This clonotype was recorded many times. The chain joins TRBV7-6 to TRBJ1-6; a possible D gene is TRBD1 (5 bases). From germline, CDR1 is SGHVS and CDR2 FNYEAQ. V dropped 0 bases and J dropped 10 bases, with 16 bases sitting between them. The CDR3 consists of 16 residues. The CDR3 DNA reads as TGTGCCAGCAGCTTAGCGACGGCGGGACTGGGGTCACCCCTCCACTTT. Its translation: CASSLATAGLGSPLHF.

The gene calls are TRBV19 and TRBJ1-2; 7 nucleotides agree with TRBD1. Germline CDR1 LNHDA, CDR2 SQIVND (reference sequence). The CDR3 has 12 amino acids. The ends lost 6 bases at V and 7 bases at J; junction bases unmatched: 5. The CDR3 nucleotides read TGTGCCAGTAGAAGACAGGGTTTTGGCTACACCTTC. Its translation: CASRRQGFGYTF. Looking up the rest from reference TRBV19 and TRBJ1-2 gives the full variable domain: DGGITQSPKYLFRKEGQNVTLSCEQNLNHDAMYWYRQDPGQGLRLIYYSQIVNDFQKGDIAEGYSVSREKKESFPLTVTSAQKNPTAFYLCASRRQGFGYTFGSGTRLTVV.

This clonotype was seen ten or more times. The chain joins TRBV28 to TRBJ2-1; D remains ambiguous. The V and J ends lost 5 bases and 0 bases respectively, with 5 bases between them. The CDR3 is 13 residues long. Germline V gives CDR1 MDHEN, CDR2 SYDVKM. This CDR3 reads CASSLVSYNEQFF. For the CDR3, the DNA is TGTGCCAGCAGTCTAGTCTCCTACAATGAGCAGTTCTTC.

This clonotype was found many times. V usage is TRBV11-2 and J usage is TRBJ2-1, with a tentative D call TRBD2 (6 bases). Germline lookup yields CDR1 SGHAT and CDR2 FQNNGV. V was pared by 1 base and J by 4 bases, with 11 bases between. There are 15 residues in the CDR3. CDR3 nucleotides: TGTGCCAGCAGCTTAGTGGCGGGACCATACAATGAGCAGTTCTTC. Amino acid sequence: CASSLVAGPYNEQFF.

This clonotype was picked up many times. V is TRBV6-4 and J is TRBJ2-1; the D gene is possibly TRBD2 (7 bases). With 2 bases removed from V and 4 bases from J, the gap between germline ends came to 12 bases. Germline V gene sequence: CDR1 MRHNA, CDR2 SNTAGT. The CDR3 is 15 amino acids. CDR3 amino acids: CASSDGGGGYNEQFF. For the CDR3, the DNA is TGTGCCAGCAGTGACGGGGGAGGGGGATACAATGAGCAGTTCTTC.

This clonotype was found many times. This rearrangement joins TRBV28 to TRBJ2-3; TRBD1 aligns across 7 bases. This CDR3 has 14 amino acids. Germline V gene data show CDR1 as MDHEN and CDR2 as SYDVKM. With V trimmed by 6 bases and J by 2 bases, 5 bases remained unmatched. The CDR3 spells CASRIQGTTDTQYF. Here the CDR3 DNA reads TGTGCCAGCAGAATACAGGGGACCACAGATACGCAGTATTTT.

This clonotype was seen at least ten times. The chain combines TRBV7-9 with TRBJ2-5; no clear D. Germline V gives CDR1 SEHNR, CDR2 FQNEAQ (reference sequence). The CDR3 loop spans 13 amino acids. Trimming left V 10 bases short and J 3 bases short, with 15 bases between. The CDR3: CATPLAWEETQYF. CDR3 nucleotide sequence: TGTGCCACCCCCCTTGCGTGGGAAGAGACCCAGTACTTC.

This clonotype was seen repeatedly, ten times or more. J is TRBJ1-2 and V is TRBV28; D ambiguous. Germline V gene lookup returns CDR1 MDHEN and CDR2 SYDVKM. The ends were cut back, 6 bases at V and 4 bases at J, with 6 bases in the middle. The CDR3 has 11 amino acids. The CDR3 DNA sequence: TGTGCCAGCAGCTGGGGCTATGGCTACACCTTC. Amino acid sequence: CASSWGYGYTF.

V is TRBV7-6 and J is TRBJ2-7; TRBD2 aligns across 8 bases. J gave up 3 bases and V 6 bases, and 10 bases lay outside the gene matches. CDR3 length equals 15 residues. Germline values: CDR1 SGHVS, CDR2 FNYEAQ. Here the CDR3 DNA reads TGTGCCAGCAGTTCACGGGAGGGCCCGAGCTACGAGCAGTACTTC. It codes for CASSSREGPSYEQYF.

CDR3 protein: CASSFQGGYEKLFF. The DNA for the CDR3 is TGTGCCAGCAGCTTTCAGGGGGGGTATGAAAAACTGTTTTTT. The chain joins TRBV7-2 to TRBJ1-4; TRBD1 matches 7 bases. CDR3 length: 14 amino acids. The ends lost 3 bases at V and 6 bases at J; junction bases unmatched: 4. Germline V gives CDR1 SGHTA, CDR2 FQGNSA.

This clonotype was recorded at least ten times. This chain connects TRBV28 to TRBJ2-2; TRBD1 matches 10 bases. The CDR3 runs to 16 residues. The ends lost 5 bases at V and 7 bases at J; junction bases unmatched: 10. Germline values: CDR1 MDHEN, CDR2 SYDVKM. In DNA form, the CDR3 reads TGTGCCAGCAGTCCAACGACAGGGGGCAGGGGCGGGGAGCTGTTTTTT. It specifies CASSPTTGGRGGELFF.

This clonotype was detected many times. This chain joins TRBV12-3 or TRBV12-4 and TRBJ2-3; the match to TRBD2 covers 12 bases. This CDR3 contains 17 residues. V gave up 9 bases and J gave up 0 bases; unmatched junction bases: 10. CDR3 bases: TGTGCCAGTCTCCCTAGCGGGAGGGCCTCTAGCACAGATACGCAGTATTTT. This codes for CASLPSGRASSTDTQYF.

The table lists this clonotype with many counts. The chain is built from TRBV7-9 and TRBJ2-1, with 7 bases aligning to TRBD1. CDR3 length: 16 residues. Germline V gene sequence: CDR1 SEHNR, CDR2 FQNEAQ (reference sequence). The J segment lost 2 bases and the V segment lost 1 base, leaving 5 bases of the junction unmatched. This CDR3 reads CASSLGLGTAYNEQFF. As DNA, the CDR3 is TGTGCCAGCAGCTTAGGCCTCGGGACAGCCTACAATGAGCAGTTCTTC. The full variable domain, its missing parts supplied by reference TRBV7-9 and TRBJ2-1, is DTGVSQNPRHKITKRGQNVTFRCDPISEHNRLYWYRQTLGQGPEFLTYFQNEAQLEKSRLLSDRFSAERPKGSFSTLEIQRTEQGDSAMYLCASSLGLGTAYNEQFFGPGTRLTVL.

The chain couples TRBV28 to TRBJ2-5; 10 nucleotides align to TRBD1. The CDR3 length is 13 residues. V lost 6 bases, J lost 7 bases, and 5 bases stayed unmatched. The V gene's germline CDR1 is MDHEN and CDR2 SYDVKM. The CDR3: CASRTGTGVTQYF. DNA of the CDR3: TGTGCCAGCAGGACGGGGACAGGGGTGACCCAGTACTTC.

Many counts were recorded for this clonotype. V is TRBV7-9 and J is TRBJ2-3; 8 bases align to TRBD2. This CDR3 has 15 residues. Germline V gene sequence: CDR1 SEHNR, CDR2 FQNEAQ (reference sequence). V trimming: 4 bases; J trimming: 7 bases; junction bases outside the gene matches: 10. CDR3 protein: CASSSTLAGGNTQYF. CDR3 sequence (DNA): TGTGCCAGCAGCTCAACTCTAGCGGGCGGGAATACGCAGTATTTT.

In this sample, this clonotype turned up many times. This chain connects TRBV14 to TRBJ2-7, with 10 bases matching TRBD2. The germline CDR1 and CDR2 sequences are SGHDN and FVKESK. The CDR3 is 17 residues long. The J segment lost 5 bases and the V segment lost 4 bases, leaving 14 bases of the junction unmatched. In nucleotides, the CDR3 is TGTGCCAGCAGCCTTAACCACGGACTAGCGGTGATGAACGAGCAGTACTTC. It codes for CASSLNHGLAVMNEQYF.

Many counts were recorded for this clonotype. The chain has TRBV6-5 and TRBJ1-1, with D possibly being TRBD1 (6 bases). This CDR3 comprises 14 residues. Germline assignment: CDR1 MNHEY and CDR2 SVGAGI. V dropped 7 bases and J dropped 4 bases, with 16 bases sitting between them. The CDR3 sequence is CASTPGAGATEAFF. The CDR3 DNA reads as TGTGCCAGCACCCCAGGGGCGGGGGCCACTGAAGCTTTCTTT.